These 32 T cell receptor beta chains originate from one sample sequenced in a study of blood T cells in healthy people across ages. Primed by a sample-barcoded 5' primer and a J-beta primer mix, a second PCR proceeded for 7 to 11 cycles. TCRdb recomputed calls from the 5' RACE reads with MiXCR, one row per CDR3 protein. The sample lists 850,000 to 1,000,000 distinct CDR3 sequences; just over 50% were seen once. Material: blood. The receptors come from a woman aged 60-75 years in good health.

This clonotype was seen only a few times. This chain uses TRBV5-6 with TRBJ2-5, with 7 bases lining up with TRBD1. The CDR3 consists of 13 residues. Per germline, CDR1 SGHDT and CDR2 YYEEEE. J was trimmed by 4 bases and V by 2 bases; bases with no gene match: 2. This CDR3 reads CASSFRTGETQYF. The DNA of the CDR3 is TGTGCCAGCAGCTTTAGGACAGGAGAGACCCAGTACTTC. The variable domain in full, completed from reference TRBV5-6 and TRBJ2-5, reads DAGVTQSPTHLIKTRGQQVTLRCSPKSGHDTVSWYQQALGQGPQFIFQYYEEEERQRGNFPDRFSGHQFPNYSSELNVNALLLGDSALYLCASSFRTGETQYFGPGTRLLVL.

This clonotype was found a few times. V is TRBV29-1 and J is TRBJ2-5; the D is unclear. The CDR3 runs 10 residues. CDR1 and CDR2 (germline): SQVTM, ANQGSEA. V dropped 3 bases and J dropped 11 bases, with 10 bases sitting between them. The CDR3 spells CSVDGNEQYF. The CDR3 DNA follows: TGCAGCGTTGATGGGAATGAGCAGTACTTC. The variable domain in full, completed from reference TRBV29-1 and TRBJ2-5, reads SAVISQKPSRDICQRGTSLTIQCQVDSQVTMMFWYRQQPGQSLTLIATANQGSEATYESGFVIDKFPISRPNLTFSTLTVSNMSPEDSSIYLCSVDGNEQYFGPGTRLLVL.

The rearrangement links TRBV6-5 to TRBJ2-4; D ambiguous. The CDR3 contains 16 residues. Germline V gene lookup returns CDR1 MNHEY and CDR2 SVGAGI. The germline V and J ends were trimmed by 1 base and 1 base, with 11 bases remaining between them. The CDR3 coding sequence is TGTGCCAGCAGTTACTTTGGTTTTGGGGCCAAAAACATTCAGTACTTC. It is translated as CASSYFGFGAKNIQYF.

The rearrangement links TRBV7-9 to TRBJ1-5; D may be TRBD1 (5 bases). The V and J ends lost 3 bases and 2 bases respectively, with 14 bases between them. CDR3 length equals 16 residues. CDR1 and CDR2 (germline): SEHNR, FQNEAQ (reference sequence). The CDR3 sequence: CASSLELGVGNQPQHF. CDR3 bases: TGTGCCAGCAGCTTGGAATTAGGGGTAGGCAATCAGCCCCAGCATTTT.

This clonotype was seen a few times. The CDR3 DNA reads TGCGCCAGCAGTGAACCAGGCCCCTACGAGCAGTACTTC. This codes for CASSEPGPYEQYF. This chain joins TRBV10-2 and TRBJ2-7; D gene ambiguous. Trimming cost V 3 bases and J 2 bases, with 8 bases left between them. The germline V gene encodes CDR1 WSHSY and CDR2 SAAADI. This CDR3 comprises 13 residues.

This chain joins TRBV6-2 or TRBV6-3 and TRBJ2-3; 12 bases agree with TRBD2. J lost 5 bases, V lost 5 bases, and 11 bases had no gene match. Germline CDR1 is MNHEY and CDR2 is SVGEGT. CDR3 length equals 17 residues. The CDR3 region has the DNA TGTGCCAGCAGTCAACCACGACTAGCGGGAGTGAGAGATACGCAGTATTTT. This encodes CASSQPRLAGVRDTQYF.

The chain joins TRBV10-3 to TRBJ2-3, with D perhaps matching TRBD2 (6 bases). This CDR3 has 15 residues. Germline V lookup: CDR1 ENHRY, CDR2 SYGVKD. V lost 4 bases and J lost 1, with 12 bases in between. CDR3 DNA: TGTGCCATCAGTGGGGGAAGGGAGGGCACAGATACGCAGTATTTT. Encoded protein: CAISGGREGTDTQYF.

This clonotype turned up a few times. The chain combines TRBV5-1 with TRBJ2-5; 11 bases are a match to TRBD2. This CDR3 comprises 15 residues. The germline V gene has CDR1 SGHRS and CDR2 YFSETQ. V lost 2 bases and J lost 2; bases outside the gene matches: 2. The CDR3 nucleotides read TGCGCCAGCAGCTTTCGACTAGCGGGACAAGAGACCCAGTACTTC. It codes for CASSFRLAGQETQYF.

As concerns this clonotype: One junction end disagrees with the germline gene, perhaps due to a read error. This chain uses TRBV27 with TRBJ2-7; D is unresolved. Germline V lookup: CDR1 MNHEY, CDR2 SMNVEV (reference sequence). This CDR3 contains 14 residues. The CDR3: CVSSVALNSYEQYF. The CDR3 DNA follows: TGTGTCAGCAGTGTAGCCCTGAACTCCTACGAGCAGTACTTC.

The V gene is TRBV20-1, the J gene TRBJ2-7; TRBD2 aligns across 10 bases. In germline, CDR1 is DFQATT, CDR2 SNEGSKA (reference sequence). This CDR3 is 15 amino acids long. The CDR3 DNA reads as TGCAGCGGGACTAGCGCCTCTAGGAGGACCTACGAGCAGTACTTC. Its protein product is CSGTSASRRTYEQYF.

The chain combines TRBV7-6 with TRBJ2-1; D could derive from TRBD1 or TRBD2 (6 bases each). CDR3 size: 15 residues. Deletions cut 3 bases from V and 7 bases from J, with 16 bases between. Germline values: CDR1 SGHVS, CDR2 FNYEAQ. The CDR3: CASSFLGGRRNEQFF. CDR3 nucleotide sequence: TGTGCCAGCAGCTTTCTAGGGGGGCGAAGAAATGAGCAGTTCTTC.

This clonotype was seen a few times. This chain connects TRBV10-3 to TRBJ2-5; D is uncertain. Per germline, CDR1 ENHRY and CDR2 SYGVKD. CDR3 length: 13 residues. The V and J ends lost 6 bases and 11 bases respectively, with 19 bases between them. The chain's CDR3 is CAISEELPSEQYF. The CDR3 DNA follows: TGTGCCATCAGCGAAGAGCTCCCATCTGAGCAGTACTTC.

Details on this clonotype: This clone may be a read error of a much larger clone one base away. The J gene is TRBJ2-7, the V gene TRBV28, with a weak D call TRBD2 (6 bases). The V gene's germline CDR1 is MDHEN and CDR2 SYDVKM. The CDR3 is 15 amino acids. The V end lost 7 bases, the J end lost 3 bases, and 19 bases lay between the germline ends. CDR3 in DNA: TGTGCCAGCAAAAGTGACGAGGCGGGGTACTACGAGCAGTACTTC. As protein: CASKSDEAGYYEQYF.

The genes are TRBV20-1 and TRBJ1-6; a weak D match, TRBD1 (5 bases). CDR1 is DFQATT and CDR2 is SNEGSKA in the germline V gene (reference sequence). V lost 0 bases and J 6 bases, leaving 15 bases between the germline ends. The CDR3 spans 16 residues. The CDR3 DNA sequence: TGCAGTGCTAGAGATGGGGGGGTGTACTTTAATTCACCCCTCCACTTT. Amino acids: CSARDGGVYFNSPLHF.

The rearrangement links TRBV4-1 to TRBJ2-1; 11 bases are shared with TRBD2. The CDR3 spans 16 residues. Germline V gene lookup returns CDR1 MGHRA and CDR2 YSYEKL. J gave up 2 bases and V 4 bases, and 4 bases lay outside the gene matches. DNA for the CDR3: TGCGCCAGCAGCCCAAAACTAGCGGGGGCCTACAATGAGCAGTTCTTC. It translates to CASSPKLAGAYNEQFF.

Only a few counts were recorded for this clonotype. The chain employs TRBV10-3 and TRBJ1-2; D gene uncertain. Germline V gene data show CDR1 as ENHRY and CDR2 as SYGVKD. The V end was cut by 4 bases, the J end by 8 bases, with 11 bases between. The CDR3 extends over 12 amino acids. For the CDR3, the DNA is TGTGCCATCAGTGGTCCCGGGATCGGCTACACCTTC. Its translation is CAISGPGIGYTF.

This clonotype was detected many times. The chain links TRBV6-2 or TRBV6-3 to TRBJ2-7, with a weak D call TRBD1 (6 bases). The CDR3 loop spans 14 amino acids. CDR1 and CDR2 (germline): MNHEY, SVGEGT. The ends were cut back, 2 bases at V and 3 bases at J, with 11 bases in the middle. The CDR3 protein is CASSYQDRVYEQYF. The CDR3 coding sequence is TGTGCCAGCAGTTACCAGGACAGAGTCTACGAGCAGTACTTC.

This clonotype was detected once. The junction departs from germline at one end; a sequencing error may be responsible. This rearrangement joins TRBV12-5 to TRBJ1-2; D remains ambiguous. The CDR3 sequence is 10 residues long. CDR1 and CDR2 from the germline V gene are LGHNT and FRNRAP. The CDR3 DNA follows: TGTGCGAGTGGCTCTTCGGGCTACACCTTC. It encodes CASGSSGYTF.

The CDR3 sequence is CASSPRLADEQFF. Written as DNA, the CDR3 is TGTGCCAGCAGTCCCCGACTAGCAGATGAGCAGTTCTTC. The chain uses TRBV6-6 and TRBJ2-1; TRBD2 matches at 7 bases. The germline gives CDR1 MNHNY, CDR2 SVGAGI (reference sequence). The CDR3 extends over 13 amino acids. After removal of 5 bases from V and 8 bases from J, the junction contained 6 bases not matched to a gene.

The rearrangement links TRBV9 to TRBJ2-7; 7 bases align to TRBD2. This CDR3 comprises 14 residues. Germline loops: CDR1 SGDLS, CDR2 YYNGEE. The trim removed 0 bases at V and 3 bases at J, leaving 3 bases unmatched. Here the CDR3 DNA reads TGTGCCAGCAGCGTAGGCGGGGGAGGCTACGAGCAGTACTTC. Encoded protein: CASSVGGGGYEQYF.

V usage is TRBV20-1 and J usage is TRBJ2-5; TRBD1 matches 9 bases. The J call could be wrong; TRBJ2-7 is a better fit for the DNA end. CDR1 is DFQATT, CDR2 SNEGSKA, per germline (reference sequence). This CDR3 contains 13 residues. This chain's CDR3 is CSASRDRVGEQYF. As DNA, the CDR3 is TGCAGTGCTAGCCGGGACAGGGTCGGCGAGCAGTACTTC.

This clonotype has only one observation. Mismatch with germline at one junction end may stem from a read error. The chain recombines TRBV20-1 with TRBJ1-6; D not resolved. Germline assignment: CDR1 DFQATT and CDR2 SNEGSKA (reference sequence). This CDR3 is built from 15 residues. The CDR3 protein is CSAREFTTYNSPPHF. The CDR3 nucleotides read TGCAGTGCTAGAGAATTTACAACCTATAATTCACCCCCCCACTTT.

This chain links TRBV3-1 with TRBJ2-3; D tentatively fits TRBD1 or TRBD2 (5 bases each). V lost 5 bases and J lost 4, with 10 bases in between. This CDR3 has 13 amino acids. Looked up from germline, CDR1 is LGHDT and CDR2 is YNNKEL (reference sequence). CDR3 in amino acids: CASSVRGPDTQYF. For the CDR3, the DNA is TGTGCCAGCAGCGTGAGGGGTCCAGATACGCAGTATTTT.

V gene TRBV6-6 combines with J gene TRBJ2-2; D may be TRBD2 (5 bases). Trimming shortened V by 2 bases and J by 8 bases, and 9 bases separated the two germline ends. Germline CDR1 and CDR2: MNHNY and SVGAGI (reference sequence). The CDR3 extends over 13 amino acids. CDR3 DNA sequence: TGTGCCAGCAGTTACCGGGGTCCTGGGGAGCTGTTTTTT. Translation gives CASSYRGPGELFF.

The chain joins TRBV15 to TRBJ2-1; TRBD2 matches 12 bases. Germline V gene sequence: CDR1 LNHNV, CDR2 YYDKDF (reference sequence). The CDR3 has 21 amino acids. V was pared by 8 bases and J by 4 bases, with 24 bases of the junction left unmatched. As DNA, the CDR3 is TGTGCCACCCCTACATCTAGTCACTTGACTAGCGGGAGTTGTCCTTACAATGAGCAGTTCTTC. It encodes CATPTSSHLTSGSCPYNEQFF.

V usage is TRBV20-1 and J usage is TRBJ1-1, with D maybe TRBD1 (6 bases). Germline CDR1 reads DFQATT; CDR2 reads SNEGSKA (reference sequence). The CDR3 is 10 amino acids. The CDR3 here is CRTGSPEAFF. The DNA for the CDR3 is TGCAGGACAGGTTCTCCTGAAGCTTTCTTT.

On this clonotype: This may come from a read error, since a much larger clone is one base off. The chain has TRBV12-3 or TRBV12-4 and TRBJ2-2, with 9 bases fitting TRBD1. The trim removed 5 bases at V and 6 bases at J, leaving 4 bases unmatched. CDR3 length: 14 amino acids. CDR3 region: CASSGGQGPGELFF. CDR3 nucleotide sequence: TGTGCCAGCAGTGGGGGACAGGGCCCCGGGGAGCTGTTTTTT.

The table lists this clonotype with a count of one. The J gene is TRBJ2-7, the V gene TRBV28; a weak D match, TRBD2 (6 bases). Germline assignment: CDR1 MDHEN and CDR2 SYDVKM. The CDR3 has 17 amino acids. Trimming removed 2 bases from V and 1 base from J, with 18 bases in between. CDR3 in amino acids: CASSLNIRRAISYEQYF. CDR3 nucleotide sequence: TGTGCCAGCAGTTTAAATATCAGGAGGGCGATTTCCTACGAGCAGTACTTC.

This clonotype occurred many times. The V call is TRBV14, the J call TRBJ1-2, with 8 bases fitting TRBD1. Germline trimming cut 2 bases from V and 4 bases from J; bases unmatched to any gene: 3. CDR1 is SGHDN and CDR2 is FVKESK in the germline V gene. The CDR3 loop spans 14 amino acids. CDR3 residues: CASSQRDRTYGYTF. The CDR3 nucleotides are TGTGCCAGCAGCCAACGGGACAGGACCTATGGCTACACCTTC.

This chain joins TRBV7-6 and TRBJ2-4; D possibly corresponds to TRBD2 (6 bases). The J call may be faulty, since TRBJ2-7 better matches the DNA end. The CDR3 spans 15 residues. CDR1 is SGHVS and CDR2 is FNYEAQ in the germline V gene. This chain's CDR3 is CASSLVGGDLYEQYF. The CDR3 coding sequence is TGTGCCAGCAGCTTAGTGGGGGGAGATCTCTACGAGCAGTACTTC.

This clonotype was counted once. The CDR3, as DNA: TGTGCCAGCAGCGTCGGCAACATGAACACTGAAGCTTTCTTT. It yields the protein CASSVGNMNTEAFF. The V gene is TRBV9, the J gene TRBJ1-1; D not certain. This CDR3 region has 14 residues. The germline CDR1 and CDR2 sequences are SGDLS and YYNGEE. V was clipped by 2 bases and J by 0 bases, with 8 bases between them.

CDR3 nucleotide sequence: TGTGCCAGCAGCCAAGCTGTCACGGGAGGGCGAGAGACCCAGTACTTC. Amino acid sequence: CASSQAVTGGRETQYF. V is TRBV3-1 and J is TRBJ2-5; TRBD2 agrees at 8 bases. This CDR3 is built from 16 residues. Germline-derived CDR1 and CDR2 are LGHDT and YNNKEL (reference sequence). V was pared by 1 base and J by 4 bases, with 8 bases of the junction left unmatched.